Sequencing of this TCR beta chain was carried out in a study of a mutant IDH1 vaccine in newly diagnosed glioma (dated by TCRdb to about 2021). In the study overall: Across visits V03 through V10, patients got a total of eight vaccinations, given in weeks 1, 3, 5, 7, 11, 15, 19 and 23. Vaccination began 4-6 weeks after radiotherapy alone, or alongside temozolomide cycles in the chemotherapy-containing groups. The roughly 30 treated patients were approximately 62% male and roughly 40% female, with a mean age of approximately 40 years. Prior to enrollment, standard therapy consisting of radiotherapy alone, temozolomide alone, or radiochemotherapy with temozolomide had been administered to patients, with the combination being received by most patients. Peripheral blood samples were drawn at six visits, namely V03 (baseline), V05, V07, V10, V12 and V13. For exploratory analyses, 25 to 30 treated patients had longitudinal TCRB deep sequencing done wherever samples were available. Study-wide findings and limitations: The authors stated that sample limitations prevented analyses of patient blood samples from being reproduced. PBMC samples for TCRB deep sequencing were selected based on availability. Immune responses induced by the vaccine were seen in roughly 92% of patients across multiple MHC alleles. No apparent relationship was observed between pseudoprogression and alterations in the top peripheral T cell clonotypes detected by TCRB sequencing.

The protocol used for the library was the immunoSEQ multiplex PCR assay. Rearranged TCR beta chain sequences were amplified using the hsTCRB Kit according to the manufacturer's protocol. TCRB libraries were sequenced on an Illumina MiSeq. The paper's processing steps were these. The kit vendor's proprietary platform handled demultiplexing, trimming and gene mapping. TCRdb holds this immuneACCESS table with in-frame rearrangements only. Some clones are missing; in checked studies, unresolved V genes explain under half, and the rest has no known cause. The V and J calls and clone size come from that table; D and trimming were worked out from the DNA. This sample lists approximately 27,000 clones; roughly 90% were detected once. The ten largest clones take up around 20% of the sample. This clone was seen more than once but under ten times. It lacks a known antigen. Per-base qualities were not stored, and no clone one base away is much larger.

The CDR3 has 13 amino acids, counting the end cysteine and phenylalanine. Only the CDR3 portion is preserved as DNA: 39 bases, with reading frame beginning at the first base. Taken from the germline V gene, the CDR1 and CDR2 loops are LGHNA and YSLEER. V is clipped by 0 bases and J by 8 bases, and the sequence between their germline boundaries is 7 bases long. What this sample's time point label stands for: week 5, during vaccination. Each vaccine dose, consisting of 300 ug of a 20-mer mutant IDH1 peptide in Montanide, was administered subcutaneously with topical imiquimod. The donors had newly diagnosed IDH1-mutant astrocytomas of WHO grade 3 or 4 that showed loss of nuclear ATRX. The samples were drawn from NOA16, a multicentre, single-arm, open-label phase I trial in Germany that tested a mutant IDH1 peptide vaccine in humans for the first time. Genomic DNA for TCRB sequencing was extracted from EDTA blood using the DNeasy Blood and Tissue Kit.

The TCR sequence derives from a young man with glioma. This specimen consisted of PBMCs, obtained from a glioma patient whose treatment included an IDH1 peptide vaccine. The chain is assembled from TRBV4-3 and TRBJ1-4; confidence is insufficient to name the D gene. The CDR3 loop reads CASSQDRREKLFF. The DNA reads TGCGCCAGCAGCCAAGATCGGCGGGAAAAACTGTTTTTT.